This T cell receptor beta chain stems from a study of cytomegalovirus exposure and HLA in healthy donors. Whole-study results and caveats: A cluster of highly shared sequence variants was likely a sequencing artifact. In a later analysis, a genetic analysis reported fewer productive-TCR N-insertions in an Asian-associated ancestry cluster than the cohort average.

The PCR used 60 Vbeta and 13 Jbeta primers. Only in-frame clones appear in the TCRdb table, and some are missing; sequencing was by immunoSEQ multiplex PCR. The data contain 150,000 to 200,000 clones, approximately 81% of them singletons. Deletions cut 2 bases from V and 5 bases from J, with 7 bases between. Germline CDR1 SGDLS, CDR2 YYNGEE. There are 13 residues in the CDR3. As for the donors, each was a healthy bone marrow donor. In regard to this clone: Its antigen is undetermined.

The V gene is TRBV9, the J gene TRBJ2-2, with unresolved D. Sequenced material: PBMCs. The clonotype originates from a woman under 40 in good health and CMV-seronegative. The CDR3 bases are TGTGCCAGCAGCGTCGGTATGACCGGGGAGCTGTTTTTT. Translation gives CASSVGMTGELFF.